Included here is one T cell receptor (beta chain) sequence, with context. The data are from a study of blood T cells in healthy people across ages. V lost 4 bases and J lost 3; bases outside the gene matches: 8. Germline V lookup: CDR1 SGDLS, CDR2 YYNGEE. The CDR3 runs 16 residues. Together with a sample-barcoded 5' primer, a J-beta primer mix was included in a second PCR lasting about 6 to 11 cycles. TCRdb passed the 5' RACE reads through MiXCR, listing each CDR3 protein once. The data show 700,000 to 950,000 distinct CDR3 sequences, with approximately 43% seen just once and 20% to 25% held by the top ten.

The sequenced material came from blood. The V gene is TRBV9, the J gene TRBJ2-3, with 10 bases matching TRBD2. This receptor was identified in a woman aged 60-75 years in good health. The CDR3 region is CASSPSRTSGTDTQYF. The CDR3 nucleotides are TGTGCCAGCAGCCCGAGTCGGACTAGCGGTACAGATACGCAGTATTTT.